The 25 T cell receptor beta chains below all came from one sample that was sequenced in a study of shared clonotypes between healthy human individuals. Sequencing was performed with immunoSEQ multiplex PCR; in TCRdb, only in-frame clones are kept and a portion is missing. In the table there are roughly 760,000 clones, around 72% of which are singletons. Sequenced input: memory CD4+ T cells sorted from blood. Subset here: CD45RA-negative fraction. These receptors came from a woman in her twenties or thirties in good health.

The V call is TRBV29-1, the J call TRBJ1-1; D call uncertain. The germline V gene encodes CDR1 SQVTM and CDR2 ANQGSEA. With 4 bases removed from V and 1 base from J, the gap between germline ends came to 4 bases. The CDR3 consists of 11 residues. DNA of the CDR3: TGCAGCGTTGTCAGGAACACTGAAGCTTTCTTT. This translates into CSVVRNTEAFF.

The chain links TRBV28 to TRBJ2-7; 10 bases line up with TRBD2. This CDR3 has 16 amino acids. Trimming at V came to 3 bases and at J to 3 bases, leaving 8 bases not matched to a gene. CDR1 and CDR2 (germline): MDHEN, SYDVKM. In DNA, the CDR3 is TGTGCCAGCAGTTTCGCGGCTAGCGGGAGACTCTACGAGCAGTACTTC. Amino acid sequence: CASSFAASGRLYEQYF.

The chain links TRBV28 to TRBJ1-4; D remains ambiguous. Trimming cost V 5 bases and J 8 bases, with 18 bases left between them. The germline CDR1 and CDR2 sequences are MDHEN and SYDVKM. The CDR3 has 15 residues. The CDR3 nucleotides read TGTGCCAGCAGTCTCACCGGGTCCCGGTCGGAAAAACTGTTTTTT. Its translation: CASSLTGSRSEKLFF.

The chain carries TRBV4-1 and TRBJ2-4; no definite D call. The length of the CDR3 is 15 residues. Trimming shortened V by 1 base and J by 3 bases, and 10 bases separated the two germline ends. Per germline, CDR1 MGHRA and CDR2 YSYEKL. CDR3 coding DNA: TGCGCCAGCAGCCAAGTTGGCTCACTCAAAAACATTCAGTACTTC. Encoded protein: CASSQVGSLKNIQYF.

This sequence joins TRBV7-2 and TRBJ2-7, with 13 bases fitting TRBD2. The CDR3 spans 16 residues. CDR1 SGHTA and CDR2 FQGNSA come from the germline V gene. V was clipped by 5 bases and J by 4 bases; unmatched bases: 8. CDR3 sequence: CASSPWTSGGSYEQYF. In nucleotides, the CDR3 is TGTGCCAGCAGCCCATGGACTAGCGGGGGTTCATACGAGCAGTACTTC.

The chain links TRBV2 to TRBJ2-1; unclear D gene. V shed 6 bases and J shed 7 bases, with 19 bases lying between them. Germline CDR1 reads SNHLY; CDR2 reads FYNNEI. The CDR3 loop spans 15 amino acids. The CDR3 bases are TGTGCCAGCAGGGCCCTCCTGTGGGGTGCAAATGAGCAGTTCTTC. Amino acids: CASRALLWGANEQFF.

This clone was counted only a few times. The chain joins TRBV15 to TRBJ1-2; 7 bases line up with TRBD1. CDR1 is LNHNV, CDR2 YYDKDF, per germline (reference sequence). This CDR3 comprises 15 residues. With V trimmed by 6 bases and J by 2 bases, 9 bases remained unmatched. The CDR3 loop reads CATRVLGTENYGYTF. DNA for the CDR3: TGTGCCACCAGAGTCCTCGGGACAGAAAACTATGGCTACACCTTC.

The chain recombines TRBV6-5 with TRBJ2-5, with D unresolved. V gave up 6 bases and J gave up 1 base, with 15 bases separating them. CDR3 length: 15 amino acids. Germline CDR1 reads MNHEY; CDR2 reads SVGAGI. The CDR3 nucleotides are TGTGCCAGCAGAAGTACCTTGGGCGGCCAAGAGACCCAGTACTTC. It specifies CASRSTLGGQETQYF.

This clone was recorded once. This chain connects TRBV19 to TRBJ2-4; D perhaps matches TRBD1 (6 bases). Germline V gene data show CDR1 as LNHDA and CDR2 as SQIVND (reference sequence). The V and J ends lost 5 bases and 11 bases respectively, with 10 bases between them. The CDR3 runs 11 residues. Here the CDR3 reads CASSLRGVQYF. CDR3 coding DNA: TGTGCCAGTAGTCTCAGGGGCGTTCAGTACTTC.

The rearrangement joins TRBV28 to TRBJ2-6; D is possibly TRBD1 or TRBD2 (6 bases each). Germline V lookup: CDR1 MDHEN, CDR2 SYDVKM. The CDR3 runs 16 residues. Trimming took off 6 bases at V and 2 bases at J, with 14 bases between the two ends. CDR3 sequence: CASSEGGRPGANVLTF. The CDR3 DNA follows: TGTGCCAGCAGCGAAGGGGGGAGGCCTGGGGCCAACGTCCTGACTTTC. The whole variable domain, remainder taken from reference TRBV28 and TRBJ2-6, is DVKVTQSSRYLVKRTGEKVFLECVQDMDHENMFWYRQDPGLGLRLIYFSYDVKMKEKGDIPEGYSVSREKKERFSLILESASTNQTSMYLCASSEGGRPGANVLTFGAGSRLTVL.

The V and J genes are TRBV6-4 and TRBJ2-7; 12 bases line up with TRBD2. This CDR3 is built from 14 residues. With 5 bases clipped from V and 5 bases from J, the junction kept 4 bases outside the gene matches. CDR1 MRHNA and CDR2 SNTAGT come from the germline V gene. The CDR3 loop is CASSRLAGDDEQYF. The CDR3 DNA is TGTGCCAGCAGTAGACTAGCGGGAGATGACGAGCAGTACTTC.

The CDR3 DNA sequence: TGTGCCAGCAGTTTAACCAGGCGAGAGACCCAGTACTTC. This sequence encodes CASSLTRRETQYF. The rearrangement links TRBV27 to TRBJ2-5, with D hard to call. V dropped 2 bases and J dropped 4 bases, with 8 bases sitting between them. Germline V gene lookup returns CDR1 MNHEY and CDR2 SMNVEV (reference sequence). The CDR3 is 13 amino acids.

This sequence joins TRBV11-2 and TRBJ1-5, with D tentatively TRBD1 (6 bases). Trimming stripped 5 bases from V and 5 bases from J, with 16 bases between. CDR1 SGHAT and CDR2 FQNNGV come from the germline V gene. The CDR3 loop spans 15 amino acids. The CDR3 sequence is CASSLTGQEYQPQHF. The CDR3 DNA sequence: TGTGCCAGCAGCCTTACGGGACAAGAATATCAGCCCCAGCATTTT. The full variable domain, with the rest looked up from reference TRBV11-2 and TRBJ1-5, is EAGVAQSPRYKIIEKRQSVAFWCNPISGHATLYWYQQILGQGPKLLIQFQNNGVVDDSQLPKDRFSAERLKGVDSTLKIQPAKLEDSAVYLCASSLTGQEYQPQHFGDGTRLSIL.

The chain couples TRBV11-2 to TRBJ2-1; the D gene is possibly TRBD1 (6 bases). This CDR3 region has 14 residues. V was trimmed by 2 bases and J by 6 bases, leaving 11 bases between them. Germline CDR1 SGHAT, CDR2 FQNNGV. The CDR3 here is CASSLWGLGNEQFF. The CDR3 coding sequence is TGTGCCAGCAGCTTATGGGGGCTAGGCAATGAGCAGTTCTTC.

The rearrangement joins TRBV9 to TRBJ2-1; 8 nucleotides align to TRBD2. Germline V gives CDR1 SGDLS, CDR2 YYNGEE. The CDR3 covers 16 residues. Unmatched junction bases numbered 5, after V lost 0 bases and J lost 3 bases. CDR3 DNA sequence: TGTGCCAGCAGCGTAGGGGTAGCGGGGCTCTACAATGAGCAGTTCTTC. It translates to CASSVGVAGLYNEQFF.

The gene calls are TRBV7-2 and TRBJ1-2; the D is unclear. The CDR3 runs 12 residues. Germline CDR1 reads SGHTA; CDR2 reads FQGNSA. V dropped 4 bases and J dropped 0 bases, with 3 bases sitting between them. CDR3 sequence: CASSYANYGYTF. DNA for the CDR3: TGTGCCAGCAGCTACGCTAACTATGGCTACACCTTC.

This clone was found a few times. The sample contains more than one DNA sequence encoding this CDR3. This chain connects TRBV11-2 to TRBJ2-7; 7 bases match TRBD2. This CDR3 is built from 14 residues. J was trimmed by 4 bases and V by 3 bases; bases with no gene match: 6. Germline V gene sequence: CDR1 SGHAT, CDR2 FQNNGV. CDR3 nucleotides: TGTGCCAGCAGCTTCCAGCGGGATAGTTACGAGCAGTACTTC. The encoded protein is CASSFQRDSYEQYF.

V is TRBV11-2 and J is TRBJ2-1; the D is unclear. This CDR3 is 14 amino acids long. Germline-derived CDR1 and CDR2 are SGHAT and FQNNGV. V was shortened by 3 bases and J by 6 bases, with 12 bases between the two germline ends. DNA for the CDR3: TGTGCCAGCAGCTTTGTCAGTACCCCCAATGAGCAGTTCTTC. Its translation is CASSFVSTPNEQFF.

This chain connects TRBV6-5 to TRBJ2-5; 7 nucleotides match TRBD2. The CDR3 is 16 residues long. The germline gives CDR1 MNHEY, CDR2 SVGAGI. V gave up 0 bases and J gave up 4 bases; unmatched junction bases: 8. The DNA for the CDR3 is TGTGCCAGCAGTTACTCGTTGGCTAGCGGCGGAGAGACCCAGTACTTC. It encodes CASSYSLASGGETQYF.

V is TRBV7-8 and J is TRBJ2-7; D is ambiguous. Trimming removed 1 base from V and 3 bases from J, with 10 bases in between. Per the germline V gene, CDR1 is SGHVS and CDR2 is FQNEAQ. This CDR3 has 14 residues. Here the CDR3 DNA reads TGTGCCAGCAGCTTAGAAGACCCTCGCTACGAGCAGTACTTC. Its translation: CASSLEDPRYEQYF.

The chain carries TRBV29-1 and TRBJ2-1; TRBD1 might be the D (5 bases). The CDR3 consists of 14 residues. V was pared by 4 bases and J by 0 bases, with 10 bases between. Germline lookup yields CDR1 SQVTM and CDR2 ANQGSEA. CDR3 nucleotides: TGCAGCGTTGGACAGTCCTTCTCCTACAATGAGCAGTTCTTC. Protein sequence: CSVGQSFSYNEQFF.

The chain carries TRBV10-2 and TRBJ2-2, with unresolved D. The length of the CDR3 is 15 residues. CDR1 is WSHSY, CDR2 SAAADI, per germline. V dropped 3 bases and J dropped 5 bases, with 13 bases sitting between them. The CDR3 loop reads CASSDSVSWTGELFF. The CDR3 DNA reads TGCGCCAGCAGTGATTCCGTATCGTGGACCGGGGAGCTGTTTTTT.

V gene TRBV28 combines with J gene TRBJ2-7, with D maybe TRBD2 (5 bases). CDR1 MDHEN and CDR2 SYDVKM come from the germline V gene. The CDR3 runs to 15 residues. V was trimmed by 4 bases and J by 0 bases, leaving 13 bases between them. The CDR3 loop is CASSSPARGSYEQYF. The CDR3 DNA follows: TGTGCCAGCAGTTCCCCGGCTCGGGGCTCCTACGAGCAGTACTTC.

The sample holds one count of this clone. The chain is built from TRBV11-2 and TRBJ2-1; the match to TRBD2 covers 13 bases. Germline V lookup: CDR1 SGHAT, CDR2 FQNNGV. V lost 5 bases, J lost 5 bases, and 3 bases stayed unmatched. CDR3 size: 15 residues. In nucleotides, the CDR3 is TGTGCCAGCAGCGGACTAGCGGGAGCCCACAATGAGCAGTTCTTC. Encoded protein: CASSGLAGAHNEQFF.

Only a few counts were recorded for this clone. The chain links TRBV2 to TRBJ2-3; D is uncertain. V gave up 5 bases and J gave up 6 bases, with 12 bases separating them. CDR1 is SNHLY, CDR2 FYNNEI, per germline. The CDR3 extends over 13 amino acids. DNA for the CDR3: TGTGCCAGCAGTCGCATCTGGCAGGATACGCAGTATTTT. The encoded protein is CASSRIWQDTQYF.